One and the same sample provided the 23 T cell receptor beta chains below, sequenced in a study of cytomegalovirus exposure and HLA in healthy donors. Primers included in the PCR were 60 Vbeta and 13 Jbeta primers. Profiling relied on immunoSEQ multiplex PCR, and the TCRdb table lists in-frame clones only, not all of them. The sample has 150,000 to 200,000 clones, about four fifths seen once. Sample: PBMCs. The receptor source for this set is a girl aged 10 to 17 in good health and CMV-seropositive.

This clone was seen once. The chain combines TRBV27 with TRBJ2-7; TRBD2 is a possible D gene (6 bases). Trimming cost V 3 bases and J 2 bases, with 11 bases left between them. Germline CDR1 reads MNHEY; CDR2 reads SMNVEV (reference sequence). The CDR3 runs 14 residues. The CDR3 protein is CASSFRDSTYEQYF. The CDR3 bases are TGTGCCAGCAGTTTCCGGGACTCCACCTACGAGCAGTACTTC.

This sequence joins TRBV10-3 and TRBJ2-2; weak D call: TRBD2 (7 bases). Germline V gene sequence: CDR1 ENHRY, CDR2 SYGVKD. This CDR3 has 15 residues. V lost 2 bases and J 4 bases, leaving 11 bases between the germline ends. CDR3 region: CAISENREGTGELFF. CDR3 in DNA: TGTGCCATCAGTGAGAACAGGGAGGGCACCGGGGAGCTGTTTTTT.

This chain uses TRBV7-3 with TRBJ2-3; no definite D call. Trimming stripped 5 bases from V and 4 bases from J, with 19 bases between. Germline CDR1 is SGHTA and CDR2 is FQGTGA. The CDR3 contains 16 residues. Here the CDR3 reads CASSDETLLRADTQYF. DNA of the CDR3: TGTGCCAGCAGCGATGAGACTCTTTTAAGAGCAGATACGCAGTATTTT.

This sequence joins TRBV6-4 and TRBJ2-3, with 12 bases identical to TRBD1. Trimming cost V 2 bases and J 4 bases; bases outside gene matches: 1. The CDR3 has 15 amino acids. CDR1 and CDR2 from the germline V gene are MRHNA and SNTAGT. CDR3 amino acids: CASSDGTGGADTQYF. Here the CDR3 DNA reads TGTGCCAGCAGTGACGGGACAGGGGGCGCAGATACGCAGTATTTT.

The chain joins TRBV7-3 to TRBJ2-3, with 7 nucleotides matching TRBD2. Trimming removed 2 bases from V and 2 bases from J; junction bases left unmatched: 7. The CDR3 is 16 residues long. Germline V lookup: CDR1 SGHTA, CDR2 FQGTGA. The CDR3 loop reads CASSLGRGVNTDTQYF. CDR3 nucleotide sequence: TGTGCCAGCAGCTTAGGTCGGGGGGTGAACACAGATACGCAGTATTTT.

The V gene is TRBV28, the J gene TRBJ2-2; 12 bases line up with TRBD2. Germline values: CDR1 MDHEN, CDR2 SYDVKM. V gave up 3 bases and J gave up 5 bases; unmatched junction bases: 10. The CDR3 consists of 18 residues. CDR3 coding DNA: TGTGCCAGCAGTTTCCCAGGACTAGCGGGACCGGTTACCGGGGAGCTGTTTTTT. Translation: CASSFPGLAGPVTGELFF.

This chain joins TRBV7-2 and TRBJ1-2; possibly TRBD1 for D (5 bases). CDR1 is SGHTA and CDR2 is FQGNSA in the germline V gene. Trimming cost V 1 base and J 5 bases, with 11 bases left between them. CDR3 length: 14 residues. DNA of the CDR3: TGTGCCAGCAGCTTAGGTGTCAGGGATTATGGCTACACCTTC. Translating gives CASSLGVRDYGYTF.

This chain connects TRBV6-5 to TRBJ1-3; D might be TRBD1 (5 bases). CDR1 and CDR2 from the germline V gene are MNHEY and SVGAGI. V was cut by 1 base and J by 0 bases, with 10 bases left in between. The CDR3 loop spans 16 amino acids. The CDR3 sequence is CASSYLGEGSGNTIYF. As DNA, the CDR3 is TGTGCCAGCAGTTACTTGGGGGAGGGCTCTGGAAACACCATATATTTT.

The CDR3 nucleotides are TGTGCCAGTAGAACGGGACAGGGGGCCGGTCAGCCCCAGCATTTT. This encodes CASRTGQGAGQPQHF. The chain recombines TRBV19 with TRBJ1-5, with TRBD1 matching 12 bases. Germline V gene data show CDR1 as LNHDA and CDR2 as SQIVND (reference sequence). J lost 6 bases, V lost 6 bases, and 6 bases had no gene match. The CDR3 is 15 amino acids.

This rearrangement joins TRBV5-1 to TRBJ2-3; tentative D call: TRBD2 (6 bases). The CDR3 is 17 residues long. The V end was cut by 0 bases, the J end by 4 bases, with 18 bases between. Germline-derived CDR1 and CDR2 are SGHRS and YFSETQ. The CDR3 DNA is TGCGCCAGCAGCTTGGGGGTCGGCGGGACTTCATCAGATACGCAGTATTTT. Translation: CASSLGVGGTSSDTQYF. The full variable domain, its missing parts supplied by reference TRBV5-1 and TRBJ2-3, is KAGVTQTPRYLIKTRGQQVTLSCSPISGHRSVSWYQQTPGQGLQFLFEYFSETQRNKGNFPGRFSGRQFSNSRSEMNVSTLELGDSALYLCASSLGVGGTSSDTQYFGPGTRLTVL.

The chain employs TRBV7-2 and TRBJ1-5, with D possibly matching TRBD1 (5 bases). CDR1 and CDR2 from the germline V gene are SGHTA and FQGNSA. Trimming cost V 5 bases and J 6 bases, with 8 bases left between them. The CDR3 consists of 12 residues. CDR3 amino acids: CASSQRGQPQHF. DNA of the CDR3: TGTGCCAGCAGCCAAAGGGGTCAGCCCCAGCATTTT.

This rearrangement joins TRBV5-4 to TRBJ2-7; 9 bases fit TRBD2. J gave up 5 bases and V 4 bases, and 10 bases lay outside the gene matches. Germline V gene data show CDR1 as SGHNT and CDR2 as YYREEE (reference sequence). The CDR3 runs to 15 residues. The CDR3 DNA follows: TGTGCCAGCAGCCCTGGGGCTAGCGGGGTCCACGAGCAGTACTTC. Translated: CASSPGASGVHEQYF.

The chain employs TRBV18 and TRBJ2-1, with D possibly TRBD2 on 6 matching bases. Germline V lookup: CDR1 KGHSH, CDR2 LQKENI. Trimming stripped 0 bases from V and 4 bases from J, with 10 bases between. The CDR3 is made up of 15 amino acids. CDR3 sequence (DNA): TGTGCCAGCTCACCACCGGGAGGAACGTACAATGAGCAGTTCTTC. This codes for CASSPPGGTYNEQFF. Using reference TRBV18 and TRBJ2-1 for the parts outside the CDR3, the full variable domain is NAGVMQNPRHLVRRRGQEARLRCSPMKGHSHVYWYRQLPEEGLKFMVYLQKENIIDESGMPKERFSAEFPKEGPSILRIQQVVRGDSAAYFCASSPPGGTYNEQFFGPGTRLTVL.

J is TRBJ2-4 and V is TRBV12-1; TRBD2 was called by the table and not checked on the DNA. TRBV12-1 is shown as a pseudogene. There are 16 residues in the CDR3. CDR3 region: CASSFTSGSHKNIQYF. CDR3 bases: TGTGCCAGCAGCTTTACCTCCGGGAGCCACAAAAACATTCAGTACTTC.

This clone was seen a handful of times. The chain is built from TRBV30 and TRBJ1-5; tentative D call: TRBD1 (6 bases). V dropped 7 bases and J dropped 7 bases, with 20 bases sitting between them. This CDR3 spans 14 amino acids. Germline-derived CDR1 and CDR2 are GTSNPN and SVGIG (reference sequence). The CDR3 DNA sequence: TGTGCCTTCTCAACGGGGGGGCGGAGCCAGCCCCAGCATTTT. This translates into CAFSTGGRSQPQHF.

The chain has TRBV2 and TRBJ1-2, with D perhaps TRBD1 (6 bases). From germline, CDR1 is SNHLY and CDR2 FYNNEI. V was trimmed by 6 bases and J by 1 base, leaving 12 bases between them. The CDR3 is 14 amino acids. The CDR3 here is CASRVDSLNYGYTF. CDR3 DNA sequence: TGTGCCAGCAGGGTGGACAGCCTTAACTATGGCTACACCTTC.

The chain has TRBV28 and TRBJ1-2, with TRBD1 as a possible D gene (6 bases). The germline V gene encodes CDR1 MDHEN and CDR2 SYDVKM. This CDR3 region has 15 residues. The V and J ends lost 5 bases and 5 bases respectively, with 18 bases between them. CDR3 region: CASSRTGTTKYGYTF. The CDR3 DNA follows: TGTGCCAGCAGTCGTACCGGGACAACAAAGTATGGCTACACCTTC.

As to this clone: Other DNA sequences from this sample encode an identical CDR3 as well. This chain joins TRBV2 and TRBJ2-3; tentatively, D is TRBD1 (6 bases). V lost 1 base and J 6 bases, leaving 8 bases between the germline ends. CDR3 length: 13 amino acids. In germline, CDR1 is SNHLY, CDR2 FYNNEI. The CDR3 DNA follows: TGTGCCAGCAGTGAAGGTGGGGGCGATACGCAGTATTTT. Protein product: CASSEGGGDTQYF.

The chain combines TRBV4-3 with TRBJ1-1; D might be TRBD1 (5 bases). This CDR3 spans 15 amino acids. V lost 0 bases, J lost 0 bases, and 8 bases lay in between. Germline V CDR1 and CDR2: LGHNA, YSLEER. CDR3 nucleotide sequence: TGCGCCAGCAGCCAAGAGCGGGGGTTGAACACTGAAGCTTTCTTT. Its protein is CASSQERGLNTEAFF.

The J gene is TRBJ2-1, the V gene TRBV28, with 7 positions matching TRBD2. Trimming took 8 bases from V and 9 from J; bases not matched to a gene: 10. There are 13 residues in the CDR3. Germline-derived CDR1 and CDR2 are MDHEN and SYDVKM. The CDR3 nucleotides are TGTGCCAGCCGGGGGGAAGGTAGTTTTGAGCAGTTCTTC. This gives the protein CASRGEGSFEQFF. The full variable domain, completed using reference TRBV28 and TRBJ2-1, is DVKVTQSSRYLVKRTGEKVFLECVQDMDHENMFWYRQDPGLGLRLIYFSYDVKMKEKGDIPEGYSVSREKKERFSLILESASTNQTSMYLCASRGEGSFEQFFGPGTRLTVL.

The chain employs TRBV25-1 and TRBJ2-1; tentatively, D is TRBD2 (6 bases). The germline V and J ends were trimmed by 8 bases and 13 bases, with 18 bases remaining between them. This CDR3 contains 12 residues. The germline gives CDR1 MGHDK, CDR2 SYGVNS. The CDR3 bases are TGTGCCAGCGAACCCGGTGGGGGGTGCCAGTTCTTC. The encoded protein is CASEPGGGCQFF.

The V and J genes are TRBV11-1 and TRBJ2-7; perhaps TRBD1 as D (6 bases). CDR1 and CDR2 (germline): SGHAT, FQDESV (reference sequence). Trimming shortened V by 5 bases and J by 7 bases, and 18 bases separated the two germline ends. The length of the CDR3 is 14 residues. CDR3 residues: CASSGQLKPWEQYF. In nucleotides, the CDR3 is TGTGCCAGCAGCGGACAGTTGAAACCCTGGGAGCAGTACTTC.

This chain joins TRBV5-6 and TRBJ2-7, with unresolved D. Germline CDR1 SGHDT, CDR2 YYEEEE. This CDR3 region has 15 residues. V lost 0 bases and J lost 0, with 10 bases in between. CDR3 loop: CASSLETGNSYEQYF. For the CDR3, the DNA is TGTGCCAGCAGCTTGGAGACTGGCAACTCCTACGAGCAGTACTTC.